The source of this T cell receptor beta chain is a study of cytomegalovirus exposure and HLA in healthy donors. Background on the study: An analysis done earlier identified 117 million unique TCR beta sequences from about 179 million T cells.

Primers for the PCR totalled 60 Vbeta and 13 Jbeta. This table comes from immunoSEQ multiplex PCR, and its TCRdb copy is limited to in-frame clones, with some not included. Among tens of thousands of clones listed, about 57% were seen once. J lost 3 bases, V lost 6 bases, and 1 base had no gene match. The V gene's germline CDR1 is MNHEY and CDR2 SMNVEV (reference sequence). The CDR3 is 12 amino acids. The rearrangement uses TRBV27 and TRBJ2-7; 8 positions match TRBD1. Material: PBMCs. The clonotype originates from a human donor in good health. The CDR3 nucleotides read TGTGCCAGCAGAACAGGGGGCTACGAGCAGTACTTC. This encodes CASRTGGYEQYF.